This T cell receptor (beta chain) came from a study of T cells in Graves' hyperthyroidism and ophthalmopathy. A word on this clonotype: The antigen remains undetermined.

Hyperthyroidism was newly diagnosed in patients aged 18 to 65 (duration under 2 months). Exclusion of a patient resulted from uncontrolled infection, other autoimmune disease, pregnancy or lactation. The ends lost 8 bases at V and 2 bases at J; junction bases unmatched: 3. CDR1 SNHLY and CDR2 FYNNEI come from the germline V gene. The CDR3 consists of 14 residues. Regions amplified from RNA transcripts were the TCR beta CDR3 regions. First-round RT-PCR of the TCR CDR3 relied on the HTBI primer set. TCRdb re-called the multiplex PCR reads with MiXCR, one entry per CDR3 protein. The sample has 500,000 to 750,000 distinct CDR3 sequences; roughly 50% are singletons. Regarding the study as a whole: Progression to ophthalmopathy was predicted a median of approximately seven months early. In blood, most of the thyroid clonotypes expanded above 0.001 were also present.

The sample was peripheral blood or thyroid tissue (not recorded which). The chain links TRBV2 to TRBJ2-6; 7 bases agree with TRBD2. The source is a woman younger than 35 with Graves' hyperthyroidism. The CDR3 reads CASRSGAGANVLTF. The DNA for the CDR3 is TGTGCCAGCCGGAGCGGGGCTGGGGCCAACGTCCTGACTTTC.